This T cell receptor beta chain was captured by sequencing in a study of T cells in Graves' hyperthyroidism and ophthalmopathy. Study-wide points: In the analysis, a 13 V-J model separated ophthalmopathy from stable hyperthyroidism.

This CDR3 spans 15 amino acids. V was pared by 0 bases and J by 2 bases, with 10 bases between. Germline CDR1 reads MNHNS; CDR2 reads SASEGT. The CDR3 regions of TCR beta were amplified from RNA transcripts. First-round RT-PCR targeting the TCR CDR3 was performed with the HTBI primer set. Each CDR3 protein is one row after TCRdb ran MiXCR on the multiplex PCR reads. The sample records 250,000 to 400,000 distinct CDR3 sequences, approximately 14% being singletons. This clonotype was counted at least ten times. Antigen unknown. Clinical symptoms, serum thyroxine and TRAb, thyroid ultrasound and orbital computed tomography together formed the diagnostic basis. A roughly 10 ml volume of fresh peripheral blood provided the PBMCs.

Source material: blood. The chain uses TRBV6-1 and TRBJ1-1; the D is unclear. The receptor was derived from a woman in her 40s with Graves' ophthalmopathy. CDR3 in amino acids: CASSEAREINTEAFF. In DNA, the CDR3 is TGTGCCAGCAGTGAAGCGCGAGAAATAAACACTGAAGCTTTCTTT.